This TCR beta chain appears in the sequencing data of a study of graft-versus-host responses after intestinal transplantation. For the study at large: Anti-thymocyte globulin induction preceded approximately three years of tacrolimus and steroid maintenance in all recipients. Overall study results and limits: Recipient bone marrow held GvH clones, some seen earlier in ileum or blood. Graft-donor T cell macrochimerism in patients accompanied high graft-versus-host to host-versus-graft clonal ratios in allografts.

This table comes from immunoSEQ multiplex PCR, and its TCRdb copy is limited to in-frame clones, with some not included. This table holds approximately 77,000 clones, approximately 90% found once. Comment on this clone: Its cognate antigen is unknown.

The sequencing used PBMCs, collected 98 days after intestinal transplantation. The clonotype comes from a human patient who received an intestinal transplant, so some T cells may come from the graft donor.

CDR3: CASRAQGRGGYEQYF. The CDR3 region has the DNA TGTGCCAGCAGGGCCCAAGGCAGGGGGGGATACGAGCAGTACTTC. The chain joins TRBV27 to TRBJ2-7, with D perhaps given as TRBD1 or TRBD2 (7 bases each). The CDR3 consists of 15 residues. V was trimmed by 6 bases and J by 4 bases, leaving 19 bases between them. CDR1 is MNHEY, CDR2 SMNVEV, per germline (reference sequence).